Listed here are 4 T cell receptor beta chains from one sample, sequenced in a study of cytomegalovirus exposure and HLA in healthy donors. A multiplex PCR was run with 60 Vbeta primers and 13 Jbeta primers. The repertoire was sequenced with immunoSEQ multiplex PCR; TCRdb's copy has only in-frame clones and lacks some. The sample records around 130,000 clones, 79% being singletons. The sequencing sample was made of PBMCs. The receptors come from a man aged 18-30 years in good health and CMV-seronegative.

CDR3 in DNA: TGTGCCAGCAGCTTAGATAGGACACGGGGCTACACCTTC. It translates to CASSLDRTRGYTF. V gene TRBV7-9 combines with J gene TRBJ1-2; maybe TRBD1 (5 bases). The CDR3 consists of 13 residues. With 1 base removed from V and 8 bases from J, the gap between germline ends came to 11 bases. Germline V gene lookup returns CDR1 SEHNR and CDR2 FQNEAQ (reference sequence).

The CDR3 DNA is TGTGCCACCCGGGCAACGCACAGGACCTCTGGGTACGAGCAGTACTTC. Amino acid sequence: CATRATHRTSGYEQYF. The chain employs TRBV15 and TRBJ2-7; weak D call: TRBD1 (5 bases). This CDR3 comprises 16 residues. CDR1 and CDR2 (germline): LNHNV, YYDKDF (reference sequence). The V and J ends lost 8 bases and 4 bases respectively, with 24 bases between them.

The DNA for the CDR3 is TGTGCCAGCAGCTCCGGACTAAATCAAGAGACCCAGTACTTC. It is translated as CASSSGLNQETQYF. The J gene is TRBJ2-5, the V gene TRBV5-4; D might be TRBD2 (6 bases). Trimming shortened V by 3 bases and J by 2 bases, and 11 bases separated the two germline ends. The V gene's germline CDR1 is SGHNT and CDR2 YYREEE (reference sequence). This CDR3 has 14 amino acids.

The genes are TRBV15 and TRBJ1-4, with a weak D call TRBD1 (6 bases). The CDR3 consists of 14 residues. The ends were cut back, 2 bases at V and 8 bases at J, with 12 bases in the middle. The germline gives CDR1 LNHNV, CDR2 YYDKDF (reference sequence). Here the CDR3 DNA reads TGTGCCACCAGCAGACGCCTCCAGGGGGAAAAACTGTTTTTT. Its translation is CATSRRLQGEKLFF.